The 3 T cell receptor beta chains below were found in one sample sequenced in a study of PD-1 blockade in classical Hodgkin lymphoma. As for time point: cycle 4 day 1 (C4D1), after five to seven weeks of nivolumab. There was relapse after autologous stem cell transplantation in every patient, and there was variation in brentuximab vedotin exposure. Using immunoSEQ multiplex PCR, the repertoire was profiled, and TCRdb retains in-frame clones only, with some absent. The table has roughly 41,000 clones, 55% to 70% seen once; the top ten hold less than 3%. The sequencing here drew on peripheral blood mononuclear cells (PBMCs), taken before the fourth cycle of nivolumab. All receptors derive from a human donor with classical Hodgkin lymphoma.

The chain recombines TRBV5-6 with TRBJ2-7; TRBD1 aligns across 7 bases. Trimming cost V 2 bases and J 5 bases; bases outside gene matches: 7. The CDR3 extends over 14 amino acids. Germline V CDR1 and CDR2: SGHDT, YYEEEE. CDR3 residues: CASSLRTGVNEQYF. The CDR3 DNA is TGTGCCAGCAGCTTACGGACAGGTGTTAACGAGCAGTACTTC.

In this sample, this clone turned up a few times. CDR3 sequence: CASSLGQGAIGDTQYF. CDR3 sequence (DNA): TGTGCCAGCAGCTTAGGACAGGGGGCTATAGGGGATACGCAGTATTTT. The chain couples TRBV7-2 to TRBJ2-3; 10 nucleotides align to TRBD1. J was trimmed by 6 bases and V by 1 base; bases with no gene match: 7. The CDR3 runs 16 residues. Germline V gives CDR1 SGHTA, CDR2 FQGNSA.

The V call is TRBV6-5, the J call TRBJ1-4; D possibly corresponds to TRBD1 (5 bases). Trimming removed 0 bases from V and 4 bases from J, with 9 bases in between. The V gene's germline CDR1 is MNHEY and CDR2 SVGAGI. CDR3 length: 15 amino acids. This CDR3 reads CASSYSGESNEKLFF. CDR3 bases: TGTGCCAGCAGTTACTCAGGGGAAAGTAATGAAAAACTGTTTTTT.